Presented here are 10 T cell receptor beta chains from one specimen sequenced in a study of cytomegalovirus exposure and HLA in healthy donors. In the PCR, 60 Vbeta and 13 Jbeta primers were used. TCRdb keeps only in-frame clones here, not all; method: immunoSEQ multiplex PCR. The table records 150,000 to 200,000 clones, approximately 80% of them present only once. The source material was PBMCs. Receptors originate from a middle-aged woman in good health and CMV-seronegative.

The CDR3 loop is CASSLGLAETQYF. The CDR3 nucleotides read TGCGCCAGCAGCTTGGGGCTAGCGGAGACCCAGTACTTC. J is TRBJ2-5 and V is TRBV5-1; weak D call: TRBD2 (6 bases). V shed 0 bases and J shed 5 bases, with 8 bases lying between them. The germline V gene has CDR1 SGHRS and CDR2 YFSETQ. There are 13 residues in the CDR3.

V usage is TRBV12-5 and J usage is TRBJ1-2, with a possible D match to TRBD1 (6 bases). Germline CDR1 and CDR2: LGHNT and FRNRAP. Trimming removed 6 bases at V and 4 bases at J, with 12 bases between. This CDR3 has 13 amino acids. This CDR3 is CASGQTGFYGYTF. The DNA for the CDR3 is TGTGCTAGTGGGCAGACAGGTTTCTATGGCTACACCTTC.

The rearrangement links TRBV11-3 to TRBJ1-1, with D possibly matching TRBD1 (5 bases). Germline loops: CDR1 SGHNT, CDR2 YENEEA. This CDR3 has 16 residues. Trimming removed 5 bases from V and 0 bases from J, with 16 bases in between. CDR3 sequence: CASSPRGRTMNTEAFF. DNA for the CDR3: TGTGCCAGCAGCCCGCGGGGACGTACCATGAACACTGAAGCTTTCTTT.

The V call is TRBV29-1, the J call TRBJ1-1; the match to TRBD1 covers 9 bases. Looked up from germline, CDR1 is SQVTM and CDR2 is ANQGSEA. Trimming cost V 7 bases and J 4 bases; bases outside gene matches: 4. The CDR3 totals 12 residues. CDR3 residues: CSAGTGTTEAFF. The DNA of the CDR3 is TGCAGCGCGGGGACAGGGACCACTGAAGCTTTCTTT.

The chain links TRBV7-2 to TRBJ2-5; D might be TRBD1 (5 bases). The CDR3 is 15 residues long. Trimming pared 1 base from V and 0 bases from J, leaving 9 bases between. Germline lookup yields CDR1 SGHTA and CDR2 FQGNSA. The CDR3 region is CASSLVDSYQETQYF. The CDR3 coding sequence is TGTGCCAGCAGCTTAGTCGACAGCTACCAAGAGACCCAGTACTTC.

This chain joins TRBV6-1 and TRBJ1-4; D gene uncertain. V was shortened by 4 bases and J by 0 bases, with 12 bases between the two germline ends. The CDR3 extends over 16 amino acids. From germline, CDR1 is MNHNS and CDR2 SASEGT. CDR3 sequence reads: CASSGGVRATNEKLFF. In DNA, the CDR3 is TGTGCCAGCAGTGGGGGAGTGAGAGCAACTAATGAAAAACTGTTTTTT.

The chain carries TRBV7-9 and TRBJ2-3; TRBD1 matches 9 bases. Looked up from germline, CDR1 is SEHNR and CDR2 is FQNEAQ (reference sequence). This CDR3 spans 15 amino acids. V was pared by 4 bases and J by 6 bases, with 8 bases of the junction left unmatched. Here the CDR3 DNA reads TGTGCCAGCAGCTCTCCGGGACAGGGTGCGGATACGCAGTATTTT. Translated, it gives CASSSPGQGADTQYF.

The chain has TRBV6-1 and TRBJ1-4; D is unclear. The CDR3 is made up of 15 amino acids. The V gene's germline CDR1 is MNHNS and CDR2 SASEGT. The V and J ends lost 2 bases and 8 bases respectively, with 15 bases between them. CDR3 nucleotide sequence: TGTGCCAGCAGTGAATCTCACTCCCGGGTCGAAAAACTGTTTTTT. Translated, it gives CASSESHSRVEKLFF.

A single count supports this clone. The CDR3 DNA sequence: TGTGCCAGTAGTATAGATAAGGGAGGCGGCTACACCTTC. Translating gives CASSIDKGGGYTF. The V and J genes are TRBV19 and TRBJ1-2; D gene ambiguous. Germline V gene data show CDR1 as LNHDA and CDR2 as SQIVND (reference sequence). The ends were cut back, 0 bases at V and 8 bases at J, with 10 bases in the middle. This CDR3 region has 13 residues.

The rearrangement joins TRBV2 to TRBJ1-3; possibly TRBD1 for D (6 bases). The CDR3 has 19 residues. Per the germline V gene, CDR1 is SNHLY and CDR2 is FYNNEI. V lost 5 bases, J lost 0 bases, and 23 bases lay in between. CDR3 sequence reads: CASSPRSTGTQYSGNTIYF. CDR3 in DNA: TGTGCCAGCAGTCCGAGAAGCACTGGGACACAATACTCTGGAAACACCATATATTTT. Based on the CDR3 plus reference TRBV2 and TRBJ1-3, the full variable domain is EPEVTQTPSHQVTQMGQEVILRCVPISNHLYFYWYRQILGQKVEFLVSFYNNEISEKSEIFDDQFSVERPDGSNFTLKIRSTKLEDSAMYFCASSPRSTGTQYSGNTIYFGEGSWLTVV.